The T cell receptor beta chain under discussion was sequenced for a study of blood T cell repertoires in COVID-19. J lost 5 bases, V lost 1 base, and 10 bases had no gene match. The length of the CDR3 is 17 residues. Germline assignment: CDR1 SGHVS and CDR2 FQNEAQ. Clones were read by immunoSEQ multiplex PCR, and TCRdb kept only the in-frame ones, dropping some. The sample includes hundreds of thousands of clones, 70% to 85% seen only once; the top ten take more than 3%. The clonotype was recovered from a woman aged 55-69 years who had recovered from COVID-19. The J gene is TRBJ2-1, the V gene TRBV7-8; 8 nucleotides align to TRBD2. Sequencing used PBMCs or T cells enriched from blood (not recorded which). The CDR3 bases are TGTGCCAGCAGCTTAGGCTCTGTTCTAGCGGGCGACAATGAGCAGTTCTTC. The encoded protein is CASSLGSVLAGDNEQFF.